Below, 15 T cell receptor beta chains from the same sample are listed, as sequenced in a study of T cells in women clearing cervical HPV infection. Generated by immunoSEQ multiplex PCR, the TCRdb table keeps only in-frame clones and is missing some. The listing contains about 20,000 clones. Sequencing used blood buffy coat. Receptors were obtained from a woman aged 18 to 69 with a cervical HPV16 infection that either progressed to CIN3+ or cleared (not recorded which).

For this clone: The observed sequence ends 3 residues before the CDR3 terminus, with the missing tail filled in from the germline J gene. This chain links TRBV5-1 with TRBJ2-2; the D gene is possibly TRBD1 (5 bases). The germline gives CDR1 SGHRS, CDR2 YFSETQ. This CDR3 spans 16 amino acids. The CDR3: CASSSNMGLGVEKLFF. The CDR3 bases that were read are TGCGCCAGCAGCTCTAATATGGGGCTAGGGGTCGAAAAG.

This clone shows up as medium-sized by frequency. The read finishes 3 residues shy of the CDR3 end, and the germline J gene is used to complete it. The V call is TRBV6-2 or TRBV6-3, the J call TRBJ2-2; tentative D call: TRBD2 (6 bases). Germline lookup yields CDR1 MNHEY and CDR2 SVGEGT. V was cut by 8 bases and J by 0 bases, with 13 bases left in between. The CDR3 spans 15 residues. The sequenced CDR3 bases are TGTGCCAGCTCACCCATAGCGGCGAACACCGGGGAG. It specifies CASSPIAANTGE. Given in full, the CDR3 is CASSPIAANTGELFF.

Notes on this clone: The read terminates 3 residues before the CDR3 end, so the remaining end is supplied by the germline J gene. The chain combines TRBV29-1 with TRBJ1-2; 10 positions agree with TRBD1. CDR1 and CDR2 from the germline V gene are SQVTM and ANQGSEA. Trimming cost V 7 bases and J 6 bases; bases outside gene matches: 8. The CDR3 contains 13 residues. The CDR3 bases that were read are TGCAGCGGCTTTACCGGGACAGGGGATGGC. Its translation: CSGFTGTGDG. The whole CDR3 protein reads CSGFTGTGDGYTF.

On this clone itself: From the germline J gene comes the end of the CDR3, since the read stops 3 residues before it. The rearrangement joins TRBV5-4 to TRBJ1-4, with a possible D match to TRBD1 (6 bases). Germline values: CDR1 SGHNT, CDR2 YYREEE (reference sequence). CDR3 length equals 13 residues. V lost 0 bases and J lost 10, with 10 bases in between. CDR3 amino acids: CASSLGQDGKLFF. The part of the CDR3 DNA that was read is TGTGCCAGCAGCTTGGGACAGGACGGAAAA.

Turning to this clone: The missing CDR3 end, 3 residues past where the read stops, is filled in from the germline J gene. The V call is TRBV7-9, the J call TRBJ1-2; D is possibly TRBD1 (6 bases). Germline CDR1 and CDR2: SEHNR and FQNEAQ (reference sequence). CDR3 size: 14 residues. CDR3 in amino acids: CASSLGQGFGDYTF. Incomplete CDR3 DNA: TGTGCCAGCAGCTTAGGGCAGGGGTTCGGTGAC.

A word on this clone: Sequencing ends 3 residues short of the CDR3 end; the germline J gene provides the rest. J is TRBJ1-4 and V is TRBV7-8, with TRBD1 as a possible D gene (6 bases). The CDR3 has 16 amino acids. CDR1 and CDR2 (germline): SGHVS, FQNEAQ. The CDR3 region is CASSQTGQSYNSPLFF. The covered CDR3 bases are TGTGCCAGCAGCCAGACCGGACAGAGCTATAATTCACCA.

Points on this clone: The CDR3 goes on 3 residues after the read ends, and that part is filled in from the germline J gene. This chain joins TRBV11-2 and TRBJ1-2; D unresolved. Germline-derived CDR1 and CDR2 are SGHAT and FQNNGV. The CDR3 length is 14 residues. The CDR3 is CASSLDLRAPSYTF. The CDR3 DNA, read in part, is TGTGCCAGCAGCTTAGATCTAAGGGCGCCCTCA. Full variable domain (missing parts from reference TRBV11-2 and TRBJ1-2): EAGVAQSPRYKIIEKRQSVAFWCNPISGHATLYWYQQILGQGPKLLIQFQNNGVVDDSQLPKDRFSAERLKGVDSTLKIQPAKLEDSAVYLCASSLDLRAPSYTFGSGTRLTVV.

Comments on this clone: The missing CDR3 end, 3 residues past where the read stops, is filled in from the germline J gene. The chain uses TRBV28 and TRBJ1-1; a weak D match, TRBD1 (5 bases). CDR1 is MDHEN, CDR2 SYDVKM, per germline. This CDR3 has 12 residues. The CDR3 DNA, read in part, is TGTGCCAGCAGTGAGCAGGGACTAGGA. It specifies CASSEQGLG. The full CDR3 protein is CASSEQGLGAFF.

Concerning this clone: The read ends 3 residues before the CDR3 terminus; that terminus is restored from the germline J gene. This rearrangement joins TRBV5-4 to TRBJ1-1; 7 bases line up with TRBD1. The germline V gene encodes CDR1 SGHNT and CDR2 YYREEE (reference sequence). The CDR3 contains 15 residues. V dropped 2 bases and J dropped 1; count of bases not matched to a gene: 5. The sequenced CDR3 bases are TGTGCCAGCAGCTTTCGACAGGGTGGGAACACTGAA. This gives the protein CASSFRQGGNTE. The CDR3 reads in full as CASSFRQGGNTEAFF.

In the case of this clone: The read falls 3 residues short of the CDR3 end, and the missing part is taken from the germline J gene. This chain uses TRBV7-2 with TRBJ1-2; D gene unclear. Germline V gene data show CDR1 as SGHTA and CDR2 as FQGNSA. The CDR3 is made up of 14 amino acids. CDR3 in amino acids: CASEDGRISYDYTF. The CDR3 DNA, read in part, is TGTGCCAGCGAAGACGGCAGGATCTCCTACGAC.

To note about this clone: The read is 3 residues too short to cover the CDR3 end, so that end is filled in from the germline J gene. This chain connects TRBV11-1 to TRBJ2-1; perhaps TRBD2 as D (6 bases). Trimming took 1 base from V and 5 from J, leaving 9 bases between them. The CDR3 consists of 14 residues. Per the germline V gene, CDR1 is SGHAT and CDR2 is FQDESV (reference sequence). The sequenced part of the CDR3 DNA is TGTGCCAGCAGCTTAGGTCCGGGGGACAATGAG. Its translation is CASSLGPGDNE. The full CDR3 protein is CASSLGPGDNEQFF.

Notes on this clone: The observed sequence ends 3 residues before the CDR3 terminus, with the missing tail filled in from the germline J gene. J is TRBJ2-4 and V is TRBV2, with D perhaps matching TRBD1 (6 bases). CDR1 SNHLY and CDR2 FYNNEI come from the germline V gene. V was pared by 3 bases and J by 5 bases, with 11 bases between. The CDR3 sequence is 14 residues long. This chain's CDR3 is CASSELRGQNIQYF. The sequenced CDR3 bases are TGTGCCAGCAGTGAGCTCAGGGGCCAAAACATT.

Concerning this clone itself: The DNA ends 3 residues before the CDR3 does, and the rest of the CDR3 is filled in from the germline J gene. The chain carries TRBV20-1 and TRBJ2-2; tentatively, D is TRBD1 (5 bases). The CDR3 length is 14 residues. Germline V gives CDR1 DFQATT, CDR2 SNEGSKA (reference sequence). The CDR3 is CSAREGQGTLKLFF. The covered CDR3 bases are TGCAGTGCTAGAGAAGGGCAGGGTACATTGAAG.

CDR3 DNA, as far as it was read: TGTGCCACACAGGGGTCCCCAGATGAAAAA. Amino acids: CATQGSPDEK. The whole CDR3 protein reads CATQGSPDEKLFF. V is TRBV2 and J is TRBJ1-4; 7 bases line up with TRBD1. Read data end 3 residues before the CDR3 end; the end is taken from the germline J gene. Germline lookup yields CDR1 SNHLY and CDR2 FYNNEI. The V gene end was trimmed by 10 bases and the J gene end by 6 bases; junction bases not matched to a gene: 8. This CDR3 is built from 13 residues.

Comments on this clone: The read stops 3 residues short of the end of the CDR3; the missing end is completed from the germline J gene. The V gene is TRBV7-6, the J gene TRBJ2-3; TRBD1 matches at 7 bases. Germline assignment: CDR1 SGHVS and CDR2 FNYEAQ. CDR3 length equals 16 residues. The part of the CDR3 DNA that was read is TGTGCCAGCAGCCCACCCTTGACAGGGAAAAATCAGCCG. It specifies CASSPPLTGKNQP. Given in full, the CDR3 is CASSPPLTGKNQPQYF. The complete variable domain, with remaining parts taken from reference TRBV7-6 and TRBJ2-3, reads GAGVSQSPRYKVTKRGQDVALRCDPISGHVSLYWYRQALGQGPEFLTYFNYEAQQDKSGLPNDRFSAERPEGSISTLTIQRTEQRDSAMYRCASSPPLTGKNQPQYFGPGTRLTVL.